This entry lists 3 T cell receptor beta chains sequenced from one sample in a study of blood T cell repertoires in COVID-19. The repertoire was sequenced with immunoSEQ multiplex PCR; TCRdb's copy has only in-frame clones and lacks some. The profile shows about 250,000 clones, around 88% of them singletons. Sequenced material: peripheral blood. These receptors were obtained from a woman in her twenties or thirties with COVID-19, enrolled during active disease.

The V gene is TRBV5-8, the J gene TRBJ2-5; tentatively, D is TRBD1 (6 bases). The CDR3 sequence is 15 residues long. Trimming stripped 2 bases from V and 4 bases from J, with 15 bases between. The germline CDR1 and CDR2 sequences are SGHTS and YDEGEE. CDR3 protein: CASSLRDISGETQYF. The DNA of the CDR3 is TGTGCCAGCAGCTTACGGGACATTTCAGGAGAGACCCAGTACTTC.

This clone was seen a handful of times. The chain couples TRBV4-3 to TRBJ1-6, with D hard to call. V lost 0 bases and J 10 bases, leaving 7 bases between the germline ends. CDR1 and CDR2 (germline): LGHNA, YSLEER. The CDR3 covers 13 residues. CDR3 in amino acids: CASSQDSVSPLHF. In DNA form, the CDR3 reads TGCGCCAGCAGCCAAGATTCCGTGTCACCCCTCCACTTT.

The chain combines TRBV19 with TRBJ1-2; TRBD1 matches at 8 bases. The V gene's germline CDR1 is LNHDA and CDR2 SQIVND (reference sequence). The junction had 3 bases not matched to a gene; V was cut back by 2 bases and J by 4 bases. CDR3 length: 14 amino acids. The CDR3 nucleotides read TGTGCCAGTAGTATATCTGGACAGGGCTATGGCTACACCTTC. It encodes CASSISGQGYGYTF.